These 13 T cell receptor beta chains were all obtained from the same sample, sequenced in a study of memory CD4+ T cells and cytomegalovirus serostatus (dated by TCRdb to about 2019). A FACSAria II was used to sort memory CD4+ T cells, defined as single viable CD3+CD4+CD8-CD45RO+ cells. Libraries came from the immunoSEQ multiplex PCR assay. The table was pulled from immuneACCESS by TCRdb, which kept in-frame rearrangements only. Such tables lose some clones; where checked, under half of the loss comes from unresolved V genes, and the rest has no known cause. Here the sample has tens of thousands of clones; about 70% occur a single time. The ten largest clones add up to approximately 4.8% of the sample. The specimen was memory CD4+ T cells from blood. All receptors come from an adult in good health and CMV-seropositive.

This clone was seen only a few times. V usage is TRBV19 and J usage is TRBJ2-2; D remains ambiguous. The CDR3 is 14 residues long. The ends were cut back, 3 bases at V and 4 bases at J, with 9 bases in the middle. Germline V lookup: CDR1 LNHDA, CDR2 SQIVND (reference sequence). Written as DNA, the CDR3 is TGTGCCAGTAGTATCCCCCTTGGCACCGGGGAGCTGTTTTTT. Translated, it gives CASSIPLGTGELFF.

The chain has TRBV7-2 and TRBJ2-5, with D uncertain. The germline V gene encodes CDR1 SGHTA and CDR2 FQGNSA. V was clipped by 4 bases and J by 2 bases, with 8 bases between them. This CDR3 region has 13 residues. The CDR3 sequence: CASSWAVQETQYF. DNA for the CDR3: TGTGCCAGCAGCTGGGCAGTACAAGAGACCCAGTACTTC.

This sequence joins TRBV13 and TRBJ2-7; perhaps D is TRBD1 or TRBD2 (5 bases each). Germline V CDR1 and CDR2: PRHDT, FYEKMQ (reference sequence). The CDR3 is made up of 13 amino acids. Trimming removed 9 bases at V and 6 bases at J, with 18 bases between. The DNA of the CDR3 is TGTGCCAGTGAAAGAGGGGCTTTGGGCGAGCAGTACTTC. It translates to CASERGALGEQYF.

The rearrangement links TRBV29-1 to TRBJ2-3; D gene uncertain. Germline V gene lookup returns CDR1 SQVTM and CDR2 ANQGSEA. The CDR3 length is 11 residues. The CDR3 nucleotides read TGCACCGTATCGGGTGGGGATACGCAGTATTTT. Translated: CTVSGGDTQYF.

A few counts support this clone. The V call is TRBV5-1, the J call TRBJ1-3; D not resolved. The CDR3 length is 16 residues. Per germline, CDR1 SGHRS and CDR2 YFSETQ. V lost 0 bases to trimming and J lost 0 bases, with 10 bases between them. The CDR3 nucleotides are TGCGCCAGCAGCTTGGCCCCGGGTTCCTCTGGAAACACCATATATTTT. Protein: CASSLAPGSSGNTIYF.

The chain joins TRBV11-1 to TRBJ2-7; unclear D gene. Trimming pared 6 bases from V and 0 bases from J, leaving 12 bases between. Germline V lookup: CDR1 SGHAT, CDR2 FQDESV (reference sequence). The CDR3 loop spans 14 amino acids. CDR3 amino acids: CASRPGRASYEQYF. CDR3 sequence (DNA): TGTGCCAGCAGACCCGGACGGGCCTCCTACGAGCAGTACTTC.

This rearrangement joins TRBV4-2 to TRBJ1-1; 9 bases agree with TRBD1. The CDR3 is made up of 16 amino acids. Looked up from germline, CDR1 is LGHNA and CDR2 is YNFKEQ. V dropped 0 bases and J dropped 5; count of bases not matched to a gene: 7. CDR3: CASSQDRTGAGTEAFF. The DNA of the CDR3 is TGTGCCAGCAGCCAAGATCGGACAGGGGCGGGGACTGAAGCTTTCTTT.

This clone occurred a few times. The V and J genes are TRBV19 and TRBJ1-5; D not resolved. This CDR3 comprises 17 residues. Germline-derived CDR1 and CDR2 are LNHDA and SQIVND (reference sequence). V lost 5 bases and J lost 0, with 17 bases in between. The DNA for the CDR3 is TGTGCCAGTAGTGCCTCTACCTGGCGGTTTAGCAATCAGCCCCAGCATTTT. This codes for CASSASTWRFSNQPQHF. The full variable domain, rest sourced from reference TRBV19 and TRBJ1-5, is DGGITQSPKYLFRKEGQNVTLSCEQNLNHDAMYWYRQDPGQGLRLIYYSQIVNDFQKGDIAEGYSVSREKKESFPLTVTSAQKNPTAFYLCASSASTWRFSNQPQHFGDGTRLSIL.

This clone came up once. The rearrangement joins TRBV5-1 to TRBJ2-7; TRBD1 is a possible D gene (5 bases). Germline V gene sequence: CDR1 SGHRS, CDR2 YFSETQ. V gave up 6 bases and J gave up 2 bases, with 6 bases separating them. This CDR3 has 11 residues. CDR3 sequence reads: CASKDTYEQYF. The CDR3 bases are TGCGCCAGCAAGGACACCTACGAGCAGTACTTC.

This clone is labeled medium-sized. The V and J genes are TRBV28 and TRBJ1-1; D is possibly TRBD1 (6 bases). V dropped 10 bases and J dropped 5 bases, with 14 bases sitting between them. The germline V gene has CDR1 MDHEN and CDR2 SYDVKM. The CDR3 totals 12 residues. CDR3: CAIRRGATEAFF. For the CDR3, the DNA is TGTGCCATCCGACGGGGGGCGACTGAAGCTTTCTTT.

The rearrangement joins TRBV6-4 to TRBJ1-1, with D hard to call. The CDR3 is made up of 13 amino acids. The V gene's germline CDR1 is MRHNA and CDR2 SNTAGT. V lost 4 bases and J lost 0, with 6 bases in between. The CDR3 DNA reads TGTGCCAGCAGTGTGAAATTGAACACTGAAGCTTTCTTT. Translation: CASSVKLNTEAFF.

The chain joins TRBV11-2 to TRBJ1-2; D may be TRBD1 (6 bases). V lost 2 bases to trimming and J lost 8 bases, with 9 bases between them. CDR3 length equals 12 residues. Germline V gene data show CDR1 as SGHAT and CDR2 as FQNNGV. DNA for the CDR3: TGTGCCAGCAGCTTATCCGGGGGCGGCTACACCTTC. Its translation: CASSLSGGGYTF. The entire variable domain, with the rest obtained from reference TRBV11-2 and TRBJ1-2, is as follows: EAGVAQSPRYKIIEKRQSVAFWCNPISGHATLYWYQQILGQGPKLLIQFQNNGVVDDSQLPKDRFSAERLKGVDSTLKIQPAKLEDSAVYLCASSLSGGGYTFGSGTRLTVV.

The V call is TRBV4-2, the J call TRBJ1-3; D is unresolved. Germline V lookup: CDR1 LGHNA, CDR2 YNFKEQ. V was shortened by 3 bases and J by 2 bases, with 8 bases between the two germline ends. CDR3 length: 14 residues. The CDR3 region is CASSQSPAGNTIYF. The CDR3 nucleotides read TGTGCCAGCAGCCAGTCGCCGGCTGGAAACACCATATATTTT.